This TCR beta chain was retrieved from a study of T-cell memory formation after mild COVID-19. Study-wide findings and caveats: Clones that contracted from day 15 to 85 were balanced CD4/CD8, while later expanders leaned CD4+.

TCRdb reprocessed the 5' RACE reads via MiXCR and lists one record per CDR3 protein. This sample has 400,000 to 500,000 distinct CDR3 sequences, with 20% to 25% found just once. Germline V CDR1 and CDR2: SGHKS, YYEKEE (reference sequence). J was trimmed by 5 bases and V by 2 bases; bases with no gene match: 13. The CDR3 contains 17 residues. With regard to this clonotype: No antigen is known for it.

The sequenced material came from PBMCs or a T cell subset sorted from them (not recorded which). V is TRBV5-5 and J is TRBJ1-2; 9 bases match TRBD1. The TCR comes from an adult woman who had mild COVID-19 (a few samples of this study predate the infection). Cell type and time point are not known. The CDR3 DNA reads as TGTGCCAGCAGCTTTGATACAGCCCGGACAGGGGCATATGGCTACACCTTC. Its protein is CASSFDTARTGAYGYTF.